Below, 30 T cell receptor beta chains from the same sample are listed, as sequenced in a study of OX40 agonist ivuxolimab in advanced cancers. Generated by immunoSEQ multiplex PCR, the TCRdb table keeps only in-frame clones and is missing some. The profile covers approximately 50,000 clones, with roughly four fifths appearing a single time and 3.5% to 4% taken by the ten largest. Sequenced material: CD4+ or CD8+ T cells sorted from blood, taken in a trial of the OX40 agonist ivuxolimab. These receptors all come from an adult with an advanced solid tumor such as melanoma, head and neck, liver or kidney cancer.

The chain is built from TRBV7-2 and TRBJ2-2; D is undetermined. CDR3 size: 13 residues. CDR1 and CDR2 from the germline V gene are SGHTA and FQGNSA. Deletions cut 6 bases from V and 4 bases from J, with 9 bases between. CDR3 sequence reads: CASRPTPTGELFF. Here the CDR3 DNA reads TGTGCCAGCAGACCCACCCCCACCGGGGAGCTGTTTTTT. The full variable domain, with the rest looked up from reference TRBV7-2 and TRBJ2-2, is GAGVSQSPSNKVTEKGKDVELRCDPISGHTALYWYRQSLGQGLEFLIYFQGNSAPDKSGLPSDRFSAERTGGSVSTLTIQRTQQEDSAVYLCASRPTPTGELFFGEGSRLTVL.

This chain connects TRBV7-2 to TRBJ2-7; TRBD2 agrees at 7 bases. V shed 0 bases, J shed 0 bases, and the junction held 5 bases outside the gene matches. This CDR3 is built from 16 residues. The germline V gene encodes CDR1 SGHTA and CDR2 FQGNSA. CDR3 DNA sequence: TGTGCCAGCAGCTTAGCCGGGGGGAGTAGCTCCTACGAGCAGTACTTC. Amino acid sequence: CASSLAGGSSSYEQYF.

This sequence joins TRBV4-2 and TRBJ2-2, with unresolved D. The CDR3 runs to 16 residues. V was cut by 1 base and J by 7 bases, with 16 bases left in between. Germline V gene data show CDR1 as LGHNA and CDR2 as YNFKEQ. The CDR3 sequence: CASSQGLALTGGELFF. CDR3 DNA sequence: TGTGCCAGCAGCCAAGGATTAGCTCTAACGGGCGGGGAGCTGTTTTTT.

The genes are TRBV4-1 and TRBJ2-7; D perhaps matches TRBD2 (7 bases). Germline V CDR1 and CDR2: MGHRA, YSYEKL. This CDR3 region has 16 residues. Trimming shortened V by 2 bases and J by 3 bases, and 17 bases separated the two germline ends. DNA for the CDR3: TGCGCCAGCAGCCAATCCGCGGGGGACACATTCTACGAGCAGTACTTC. Protein product: CASSQSAGDTFYEQYF.

This clone was detected a few times. The chain carries TRBV19 and TRBJ2-1; 7 nucleotides align to TRBD2. Germline CDR1 reads LNHDA; CDR2 reads SQIVND (reference sequence). V was clipped by 0 bases and J by 4 bases; unmatched bases: 6. The CDR3 extends over 16 amino acids. CDR3 nucleotide sequence: TGTGCCAGTAGTATAGAGACTAGCAAGAGGTACAATGAGCAGTTCTTC. As protein: CASSIETSKRYNEQFF.

The V and J genes are TRBV7-9 and TRBJ2-2; tentatively, D is TRBD1 or TRBD2 (5 bases each). Between the trimmed V and J ends, which lost 2 bases and 3 bases, there was a span of 10 bases. The V gene's germline CDR1 is SEHNR and CDR2 FQNEAQ (reference sequence). CDR3 length equals 15 residues. CDR3 amino acids: CASSLTSGHTGELFF. DNA for the CDR3: TGTGCCAGCAGCTTAACATCGGGGCACACCGGGGAGCTGTTTTTT.

This clone appeared once. The rearrangement joins TRBV21-1 to TRBJ1-1; the D call of TRBD1 is as the table states it, not checked on the DNA. TRBV21-1 is flagged as a pseudogene. The CDR3 has 16 amino acids. CDR3 DNA: TGTGCCAGCAGCAAAGGGTACAGCCACGGGAACACTGAAGCTTTCTTT. This codes for CASSKGYSHGNTEAFF.

The chain joins TRBV11-3 to TRBJ1-3; D unclear. V shed 5 bases and J shed 0 bases, with 17 bases lying between them. There are 17 residues in the CDR3. Germline values: CDR1 SGHNT, CDR2 YENEEA. The CDR3 bases are TGTGCCAGCAGCCTTACGTCGGACTTAAGCTCTGGAAACACCATATATTTT. It translates to CASSLTSDLSSGNTIYF.

The chain uses TRBV19 and TRBJ1-3; 9 bases line up with TRBD1. The CDR3 contains 15 residues. Looked up from germline, CDR1 is LNHDA and CDR2 is SQIVND (reference sequence). The V gene end was trimmed by 4 bases and the J gene end by 2 bases; junction bases not matched to a gene: 3. The CDR3 here is CASSTGQGTGNTIYF. DNA of the CDR3: TGTGCCAGTAGTACCGGACAGGGGACTGGAAACACCATATATTTT.

The rearrangement uses TRBV30 and TRBJ1-1; D is possibly TRBD1 (5 bases). Deletions cut 0 bases from V and 2 bases from J, with 13 bases between. CDR1 GTSNPN and CDR2 SVGIG come from the germline V gene (reference sequence). The CDR3 covers 15 residues. For the CDR3, the DNA is TGTGCCTGGAGTGTACCCGGGGCAGGTAACACTGAAGCTTTCTTT. Translation gives CAWSVPGAGNTEAFF.

The gene calls are TRBV5-1 and TRBJ2-5, with D possibly matching TRBD2 (5 bases). The V gene's germline CDR1 is SGHRS and CDR2 YFSETQ. The CDR3 consists of 16 residues. Deletions cut 7 bases from V and 3 bases from J, with 22 bases between. CDR3 DNA: TGCGCCAGCTCCAAAACGTCGTACGGGGAAAAAGAGACCCAGTACTTC. Translating gives CASSKTSYGEKETQYF.

The chain couples TRBV5-4 to TRBJ2-5; weak D call: TRBD1 (6 bases). Germline CDR1 SGHNT, CDR2 YYREEE (reference sequence). CDR3 size: 15 residues. V lost 4 bases to trimming and J lost 2 bases, with 15 bases between them. CDR3 bases: TGTGCCAGCAGCCTCCCGGACAGCGGTCAAGAGACCCAGTACTTC. Its translation is CASSLPDSGQETQYF.

The J gene is TRBJ2-1, the V gene TRBV19, with TRBD1 identical over 10 bases. The CDR3 has 17 residues. Germline-derived CDR1 and CDR2 are LNHDA and SQIVND (reference sequence). Unmatched junction bases numbered 13, after V lost 6 bases and J lost 5 bases. The CDR3 spells CASRQGRGQGIDNEQFF. CDR3 in DNA: TGTGCCAGTAGACAAGGCCGGGGACAGGGGATTGACAATGAGCAGTTCTTC.

In its sample, this clone was seen once. This rearrangement joins TRBV18 to TRBJ1-5; a weak D match, TRBD1 (6 bases). V lost 5 bases, J lost 4 bases, and 18 bases lay in between. The CDR3 runs 16 residues. The germline V gene encodes CDR1 KGHSH and CDR2 LQKENI. CDR3 coding DNA: TGTGCCAGCTCATACCAGGGGCTGGCAGGGAATCAGCCCCAGCATTTT. Encoded protein: CASSYQGLAGNQPQHF. The variable domain in full, completed from reference TRBV18 and TRBJ1-5, reads NAGVMQNPRHLVRRRGQEARLRCSPMKGHSHVYWYRQLPEEGLKFMVYLQKENIIDESGMPKERFSAEFPKEGPSILRIQQVVRGDSAAYFCASSYQGLAGNQPQHFGDGTRLSIL.

This clone was seen only a few times. This chain uses TRBV7-2 with TRBJ2-5, with TRBD2 matching 7 bases. V lost 2 bases and J lost 0; bases outside the gene matches: 3. This CDR3 comprises 15 residues. Germline CDR1 reads SGHTA; CDR2 reads FQGNSA. The CDR3 region is CASSLPGGYQETQYF. CDR3 nucleotide sequence: TGTGCCAGCAGCTTACCCGGGGGGTACCAAGAGACCCAGTACTTC. Full variable domain (outside the CDR3, taken from reference TRBV7-2 and TRBJ2-5): GAGVSQSPSNKVTEKGKDVELRCDPISGHTALYWYRQSLGQGLEFLIYFQGNSAPDKSGLPSDRFSAERTGGSVSTLTIQRTQQEDSAVYLCASSLPGGYQETQYFGPGTRLLVL.

The rearrangement links TRBV2 to TRBJ2-2, with 9 bases matching TRBD2. The CDR3 spans 14 residues. V shed 8 bases and J 5 bases; nucleotides not matched to a gene: 6. Germline V lookup: CDR1 SNHLY, CDR2 FYNNEI. DNA of the CDR3: TGTGCCAGCGGGCGGGAGGGAGGAACCGGGGAGCTGTTTTTT. The encoded protein is CASGREGGTGELFF. The whole variable domain, filled in from reference TRBV2 and TRBJ2-2, reads EPEVTQTPSHQVTQMGQEVILRCVPISNHLYFYWYRQILGQKVEFLVSFYNNEISEKSEIFDDQFSVERPDGSNFTLKIRSTKLEDSAMYFCASGREGGTGELFFGEGSRLTVL.

This chain joins TRBV30 and TRBJ1-2; D gene ambiguous. V lost 5 bases to trimming and J lost 4 bases, with 14 bases between them. CDR1 and CDR2 (germline): GTSNPN, SVGIG (reference sequence). CDR3 length equals 13 residues. CDR3 in amino acids: CAWGRPSGYGYTF. The CDR3 nucleotides are TGTGCCTGGGGACGACCTTCTGGCTATGGCTACACCTTC.

This rearrangement joins TRBV6-1 to TRBJ1-2; 8 bases map to TRBD1. Germline CDR1 MNHNS, CDR2 SASEGT. The CDR3 spans 13 residues. Unmatched junction bases numbered 4, after V lost 7 bases and J lost 3 bases. The CDR3 coding sequence is TGTGCCAGCAATAAGGGACAGGACTATGGCTACACCTTC. It specifies CASNKGQDYGYTF.

The chain employs TRBV13 and TRBJ1-1; D ambiguous. The CDR3 covers 13 residues. V was trimmed by 1 base and J by 7 bases, leaving 10 bases between them. Germline V gives CDR1 PRHDT, CDR2 FYEKMQ (reference sequence). As DNA, the CDR3 is TGTGCCAGCAGCTTAGTTGGAGGGCATGAAGCTTTCTTT. This gives the protein CASSLVGGHEAFF. Based on the CDR3 plus reference TRBV13 and TRBJ1-1, the full variable domain is AAGVIQSPRHLIKEKRETATLKCYPIPRHDTVYWYQQGPGQDPQFLISFYEKMQSDKGSIPDRFSAQQFSDYHSELNMSSLELGDSALYFCASSLVGGHEAFFGQGTRLTVV.

The rearrangement uses TRBV11-2 and TRBJ2-7; perhaps TRBD2 as D (6 bases). The CDR3 length is 16 residues. Germline CDR1 reads SGHAT; CDR2 reads FQNNGV. Trimming shortened V by 2 bases and J by 0 bases, and 14 bases separated the two germline ends. The CDR3 nucleotides read TGTGCCAGCAGCTTAATCAGCGGGCAGAGCTCCTACGAGCAGTACTTC. Amino acid sequence: CASSLISGQSSYEQYF.

This clone was detected a few times. This chain uses TRBV7-2 with TRBJ1-2; TRBD1 might be the D (6 bases). The ends were cut back, 6 bases at V and 6 bases at J, with 11 bases in the middle. From germline, CDR1 is SGHTA and CDR2 FQGNSA. CDR3 length: 12 amino acids. CDR3 DNA: TGTGCCAGCAGGGCGGGGGCTGATGGCTACACCTTC. This sequence encodes CASRAGADGYTF.

This clone showed up just a few times. The J gene is TRBJ2-3, the V gene TRBV7-2, with D maybe TRBD2 (5 bases). Germline CDR1 SGHTA, CDR2 FQGNSA. V dropped 4 bases and J dropped 4 bases, with 12 bases sitting between them. CDR3 size: 14 residues. The CDR3: CASSSGWMADTQYF. CDR3 coding DNA: TGTGCCAGCAGCTCGGGGTGGATGGCAGATACGCAGTATTTT.

In this sample, this clone turned up once. V is TRBV28 and J is TRBJ1-2; D unclear. Germline V lookup: CDR1 MDHEN, CDR2 SYDVKM. The CDR3 sequence is 14 residues long. The V end lost 5 bases, the J end lost 0 bases, and 10 bases lay between the germline ends. CDR3: CASSLGLANYGYTF. CDR3 nucleotide sequence: TGTGCCAGCAGTCTGGGGTTGGCTAACTATGGCTACACCTTC.

The chain employs TRBV7-3 and TRBJ2-2, with TRBD1 matching over 9 bases. Germline V CDR1 and CDR2: SGHTA, FQGTGA. CDR3 length equals 15 residues. The trim removed 4 bases at V and 8 bases at J, leaving 8 bases unmatched. In DNA, the CDR3 is TGTGCCAGCAGCTCCGGGACAGGGCTTGGAGGGGAGCTGTTTTTT. Protein product: CASSSGTGLGGELFF.

V and J are TRBV7-9 and TRBJ1-2, with TRBD1 matching over 10 bases. Germline CDR1 SEHNR, CDR2 FQNEAQ (reference sequence). The CDR3 totals 13 residues. Trimming removed 5 bases from V and 8 bases from J; junction bases left unmatched: 5. The CDR3 loop reads CASSQTGGAGYTF. The CDR3 coding sequence is TGTGCCAGCAGCCAGACAGGGGGCGCGGGCTACACCTTC.

The chain is built from TRBV27 and TRBJ2-2; 8 nucleotides align to TRBD2. Germline V gene sequence: CDR1 MNHEY, CDR2 SMNVEV (reference sequence). The CDR3 totals 17 residues. Trimming cost V 2 bases and J 4 bases; bases outside gene matches: 9. The CDR3 region is CASSLNIGGGGTGELFF. CDR3 in DNA: TGTGCCAGCAGTTTAAACATCGGGGGGGGCGGCACCGGGGAGCTGTTTTTT.

The chain couples TRBV19 to TRBJ1-1; D is possibly TRBD1 (5 bases). The CDR3 contains 17 residues. Trimming cost V 6 bases and J 4 bases, with 24 bases left between them. Germline CDR1 is LNHDA and CDR2 is SQIVND (reference sequence). The DNA for the CDR3 is TGTGCCAGTAGGAGGAGGATGGTAGGCAGGGTAGGCACTGAAGCTTTCTTT. It encodes CASRRRMVGRVGTEAFF.

The chain couples TRBV4-1 to TRBJ2-2; TRBD2 agrees at 13 bases. Germline V gene data show CDR1 as MGHRA and CDR2 as YSYEKL. This CDR3 has 18 residues. J lost 5 bases, V lost 1 base, and 7 bases had no gene match. The CDR3 sequence: CASSQAGTSGDSTGELFF. CDR3 DNA: TGCGCCAGCAGCCAAGCGGGGACTAGCGGGGATTCAACCGGGGAGCTGTTTTTT.

This clone was recorded a few times. The chain combines TRBV7-9 with TRBJ1-1; possibly TRBD1 for D (5 bases). V gave up 8 bases and J gave up 0 bases, with 16 bases separating them. The germline gives CDR1 SEHNR, CDR2 FQNEAQ (reference sequence). CDR3 length equals 15 residues. The DNA of the CDR3 is TGTGCCAGCGGCGGGGGATCAGCTATGAACACTGAAGCTTTCTTT. This sequence encodes CASGGGSAMNTEAFF.

The chain recombines TRBV4-3 with TRBJ2-2, with D unclear. V dropped 6 bases and J dropped 6 bases, with 5 bases sitting between them. In germline, CDR1 is LGHNA, CDR2 YSLEER. The CDR3 extends over 11 amino acids. The CDR3 loop is CASRSAGELFF. As DNA, the CDR3 is TGCGCCAGCAGGAGCGCCGGGGAGCTGTTTTTT.